One sample yielded the 31 T cell receptor beta chains listed below, sequenced in a study of blood T cell repertoires in COVID-19 (dated by TCRdb to 2020 to 2022). The library was built by means of the immunoSEQ multiplex PCR assay. TCRdb carries this immuneACCESS record with in-frame sequences only. Its versions omit some clonotypes, under half of them owing to an unresolved V gene in the studies checked, with the rest unexplained. Counted in this sample were 100,000 or so clones; roughly 81% of them appeared once. The leading ten clones occupy about 10% of the sample. The sample comprised peripheral blood. The receptors were sampled from a middle-aged man with active or convalescent COVID-19.

The sample holds one count of this clone. V gene TRBV11-3 combines with J gene TRBJ2-1; D is possibly TRBD2 (5 bases). V was cut by 2 bases and J by 9 bases, with 5 bases left in between. This CDR3 region has 11 residues. Germline V gene sequence: CDR1 SGHNT, CDR2 YENEEA. Written as DNA, the CDR3 is TGTGCCAGCAGCTTAAGCGGTGAGCAGTTCTTC. Translated: CASSLSGEQFF.

This clone was seen only once. This chain links TRBV14 with TRBJ1-5; TRBD1 matches 7 bases. In germline, CDR1 is SGHDN, CDR2 FVKESK. The CDR3 runs 13 residues. The junction had 4 bases not matched to a gene; V was cut back by 4 bases and J by 7 bases. CDR3 amino acids: CASSLYRGQPQHF. For the CDR3, the DNA is TGTGCCAGCAGCCTATACAGGGGACAGCCCCAGCATTTT.

The V call is TRBV12-3 or TRBV12-4, the J call TRBJ1-5, with D maybe TRBD1 (6 bases). The length of the CDR3 is 13 residues. V was pared by 6 bases and J by 9 bases, with 15 bases between. This CDR3 reads CASSLRQAGPQHF. In nucleotides, the CDR3 is TGTGCCAGCAGCCTGAGACAGGCCGGGCCCCAGCATTTT.

The chain has TRBV5-5 and TRBJ2-7; weak D call: TRBD1 (6 bases). Trimming left V 1 base short and J 3 bases short, with 20 bases between. Germline values: CDR1 SGHKS, CDR2 YYEKEE (reference sequence). The CDR3 totals 17 residues. CDR3 loop: CASSLSIGQGKGYEQYF. CDR3 bases: TGTGCCAGCAGCTTGAGCATAGGTCAGGGGAAAGGCTACGAGCAGTACTTC. Complete variable domain (other parts from reference TRBV5-5 and TRBJ2-7): DAGVTQSPTHLIKTRGQQVTLRCSPISGHKSVSWYQQVLGQGPQFIFQYYEKEERGRGNFPDRFSARQFPNYSSELNVNALLLGDSALYLCASSLSIGQGKGYEQYFGPGTRLTVT.

The chain links TRBV28 to TRBJ2-7, with 7 bases lining up with TRBD2. The germline V gene has CDR1 MDHEN and CDR2 SYDVKM. The trim removed 6 bases at V and 0 bases at J, leaving 8 bases unmatched. The CDR3 spans 15 residues. The CDR3 DNA is TGTGCCAGCAGCGGTTTGGGCGGGAGCTCCTACGAGCAGTACTTC. Amino acid sequence: CASSGLGGSSYEQYF.

The V and J genes are TRBV10-3 and TRBJ1-2; no firm D call. The CDR3 totals 15 residues. Trimming removed 4 bases at V and 6 bases at J, with 18 bases between. Germline V gives CDR1 ENHRY, CDR2 SYGVKD. The CDR3 loop is CAISGGPTHNNGYTF. In DNA form, the CDR3 reads TGTGCCATCAGTGGAGGTCCCACCCACAACAATGGCTACACCTTC.

This chain uses TRBV3-1 (or the pseudogene TRBV3-2) with TRBJ2-3; D not resolved. This CDR3 spans 14 amino acids. Per the germline V gene, CDR1 is LGHDT and CDR2 is YNNKEL (reference sequence). The V end was cut by 3 bases, the J end by 2 bases, with 9 bases between. The CDR3 region has the DNA TGTGCCAGCAGCCAGAGTTCGTACACAGATACGCAGTATTTT. Encoded protein: CASSQSSYTDTQYF.

The chain joins TRBV18 to TRBJ1-3; a weak D match, TRBD1 (5 bases). Germline V gene data show CDR1 as KGHSH and CDR2 as LQKENI. This CDR3 has 16 amino acids. V lost 3 bases, J lost 0 bases, and 12 bases lay in between. CDR3: CASSPQDRVSGNTIYF. CDR3 sequence (DNA): TGTGCCAGCTCACCGCAAGACAGAGTCTCTGGAAACACCATATATTTT.

This chain links TRBV4-2 with TRBJ2-3, with TRBD1 matching over 7 bases. The CDR3 runs to 19 residues. CDR1 is LGHNA and CDR2 is YNFKEQ in the germline V gene. V lost 3 bases, J lost 0 bases, and 15 bases stayed unmatched. The CDR3 nucleotides read TGTGCCAGCAGCCATGACAACAAACAGGGGCCGACAAGCACAGATACGCAGTATTTT. Translation gives CASSHDNKQGPTSTDTQYF.

CDR3 loop: CASSLGQGPGSPQHF. In DNA form, the CDR3 reads TGTGCCAGCAGTCTTGGACAGGGGCCGGGGAGCCCCCAGCATTTT. The V and J genes are TRBV6-2 or TRBV6-3 and TRBJ1-5; TRBD1 matches 9 bases. Germline V gene sequence: CDR1 MNHEY, CDR2 SVGEGT. J gave up 10 bases and V 5 bases, and 12 bases lay outside the gene matches. The CDR3 spans 15 residues.

CDR3 DNA: TGTGCCAGCAGCACGATACAGGGGGCCTACGAGCAGTACTTC. Translated: CASSTIQGAYEQYF. This chain joins TRBV27 and TRBJ2-7, with TRBD1 matching over 8 bases. J gave up 2 bases and V 6 bases, and 6 bases lay outside the gene matches. The CDR3 has 14 residues. The V gene's germline CDR1 is MNHEY and CDR2 SMNVEV (reference sequence).

This clone was seen only once. The genes are TRBV7-6 and TRBJ1-2; a weak D match, TRBD1 (5 bases). The V gene's germline CDR1 is SGHVS and CDR2 FNYEAQ. The CDR3 is 14 residues long. The V gene lost 1 base and the J gene lost 2 bases, with 8 bases spanning the gap. CDR3: CASSLDPGNYGYTF. The CDR3 DNA reads as TGTGCCAGCAGCTTAGACCCAGGGAACTATGGCTACACCTTC.

In this sample, this clone turned up once. The V call is TRBV12-3 or TRBV12-4, the J call TRBJ2-5; a weak D match, TRBD1 (5 bases). V shed 6 bases and J shed 5 bases, with 10 bases lying between them. There are 12 residues in the CDR3. CDR3 region: CASSFKGETQYF. The DNA for the CDR3 is TGTGCCAGCAGCTTCAAGGGGGAGACCCAGTACTTC.

The chain joins TRBV15 to TRBJ2-2, with a weak D call TRBD1 (6 bases). The germline gives CDR1 LNHNV, CDR2 YYDKDF (reference sequence). This CDR3 contains 15 residues. V lost 3 bases and J lost 8, with 16 bases in between. The CDR3: CATSSFLQGLGELFF. The CDR3, as DNA: TGTGCCACCAGCAGCTTCCTACAGGGTTTGGGGGAGCTGTTTTTT.

This clone was observed a single time. The gene calls are TRBV6-6 and TRBJ1-4; D is unresolved. In germline, CDR1 is MNHNY, CDR2 SVGAGI (reference sequence). The CDR3 is 15 residues long. Trimming took 5 bases from V and 4 from J, leaving 14 bases between them. The CDR3 loop reads CASSVNGRNNEKLFF. The DNA for the CDR3 is TGTGCCAGCAGTGTGAATGGCAGGAATAATGAAAAACTGTTTTTT.

V is TRBV12-5 and J is TRBJ2-7, with 7 bases that match TRBD1. CDR1 and CDR2 (germline): LGHNT, FRNRAP. After removal of 6 bases from V and 3 bases from J, the junction contained 20 bases not matched to a gene. The length of the CDR3 is 18 residues. The CDR3 protein is CASGSQMEFGTVVYEQYF. CDR3 DNA sequence: TGTGCTAGTGGCTCGCAAATGGAGTTCGGGACAGTCGTCTACGAGCAGTACTTC.

V and J are TRBV3-1 (or the pseudogene TRBV3-2) and TRBJ2-7; 8 bases map to TRBD1. Germline assignment: CDR1 LGHDT and CDR2 YNNKEL (reference sequence). The junction had 2 bases not matched to a gene; V was cut back by 2 bases and J by 5 bases. The CDR3 sequence is 13 residues long. The CDR3 is CASSQYRGDEQYF. DNA of the CDR3: TGTGCCAGCAGCCAATACAGGGGGGACGAGCAGTACTTC.

The V gene is TRBV25-1, the J gene TRBJ2-7; 7 bases are shared with TRBD1. Germline V CDR1 and CDR2: MGHDK, SYGVNS. CDR3 length: 14 amino acids. J was trimmed by 0 bases and V by 8 bases; bases with no gene match: 7. CDR3 sequence (DNA): TGTGCCAGCGAGGTCAGGGGGAGCTCCTACGAGCAGTACTTC. Its protein product is CASEVRGSSYEQYF.

The V gene is TRBV7-9, the J gene TRBJ1-6; 8 bases align to TRBD1. Germline trimming cut 5 bases from V and 7 bases from J; bases unmatched to any gene: 7. This CDR3 region has 15 residues. Germline lookup yields CDR1 SEHNR and CDR2 FQNEAQ (reference sequence). For the CDR3, the DNA is TGTGCCAGCAGCCTATGGGACAGGACGAATTCACCCCTCCACTTT. Amino acid sequence: CASSLWDRTNSPLHF.

In its sample, this clone was seen once. V and J are TRBV27 and TRBJ2-6; TRBD2 might be the D (6 bases). Trimming pared 1 base from V and 3 bases from J, leaving 7 bases between. This CDR3 is 15 amino acids long. The germline V gene encodes CDR1 MNHEY and CDR2 SMNVEV (reference sequence). The CDR3 loop reads CASSLWGLGANVLTF. CDR3 sequence (DNA): TGTGCCAGCAGTTTATGGGGACTTGGGGCCAACGTCCTGACTTTC.

The J gene is TRBJ1-1, the V gene TRBV5-6; D gene ambiguous. Germline-derived CDR1 and CDR2 are SGHDT and YYEEEE. The CDR3 runs 14 residues. V lost 0 bases to trimming and J lost 1 base, with 7 bases between them. DNA of the CDR3: TGTGCCAGCAGCTTGGCGGTTTCGAACACTGAAGCTTTCTTT. Translation gives CASSLAVSNTEAFF.

The chain employs TRBV3-1 (or the pseudogene TRBV3-2) and TRBJ1-1, with D unclear. The V end was cut by 1 base, the J end by 1 base, with 7 bases between. Germline CDR1 reads LGHDT; CDR2 reads YNNKEL (reference sequence). The CDR3 has 14 residues. The CDR3 loop reads CASSQGWANTEAFF. CDR3 sequence (DNA): TGTGCCAGCAGCCAAGGATGGGCGAACACTGAAGCTTTCTTT.

This chain connects TRBV29-1 to TRBJ2-2, with D possibly being TRBD2 (7 bases). The CDR3 is 14 amino acids. Looked up from germline, CDR1 is SQVTM and CDR2 is ANQGSEA. The CDR3 DNA is TGCGGGGGGGCAAGGGACACGAACACCGGGGAGCTGTTTTTT. Protein: CGGARDTNTGELFF.

CDR3: CASSARLGTVNTEAFF. CDR3 in DNA: TGTGCCAGCAGCGCCCGGTTGGGGACAGTTAACACTGAAGCTTTCTTT. This chain connects TRBV11-1 to TRBJ1-1, with TRBD1 matching 7 bases. V gave up 5 bases and J gave up 2 bases; unmatched junction bases: 11. The CDR3 contains 16 residues. CDR1 and CDR2 (germline): SGHAT, FQDESV (reference sequence).

This chain uses TRBV5-1 with TRBJ2-7; tentatively, D is TRBD1 (6 bases). Germline V lookup: CDR1 SGHRS, CDR2 YFSETQ. The CDR3 has 13 amino acids. Trimming left V 4 bases short and J 2 bases short, with 10 bases between. In DNA form, the CDR3 reads TGCGCCAGCAGCCTGGACAGTCCCTACGAGCAGTACTTC. Residues: CASSLDSPYEQYF. The complete variable domain, with remaining parts taken from reference TRBV5-1 and TRBJ2-7, reads KAGVTQTPRYLIKTRGQQVTLSCSPISGHRSVSWYQQTPGQGLQFLFEYFSETQRNKGNFPGRFSGRQFSNSRSEMNVSTLELGDSALYLCASSLDSPYEQYFGPGTRLTVT.

This sequence joins TRBV7-2 and TRBJ2-2; TRBD1 matches at 11 bases. The V segment lost 5 bases and the J segment 6 bases; nucleotides outside the gene matches: 5. The CDR3 sequence is 15 residues long. Germline-derived CDR1 and CDR2 are SGHTA and FQGNSA. CDR3 in amino acids: CASSPRTGGPGELFF. The CDR3 region has the DNA TGTGCCAGCAGCCCCCGGACAGGGGGCCCCGGGGAGCTGTTTTTT.

The chain employs TRBV27 and TRBJ1-6, with TRBD1 matching 7 bases. Germline values: CDR1 MNHEY, CDR2 SMNVEV (reference sequence). This CDR3 is 15 amino acids long. J gave up 8 bases and V 2 bases, and 6 bases lay outside the gene matches. The CDR3 sequence: CASSLATGRHSPLHF. CDR3 nucleotides: TGTGCCAGCAGTTTAGCGACAGGGAGGCATTCACCCCTCCACTTT.

This chain joins TRBV7-9 and TRBJ1-1, with 7 positions matching TRBD1. The CDR3 sequence is 14 residues long. The V segment lost 5 bases and the J segment 8 bases; nucleotides outside the gene matches: 11. CDR1 is SEHNR and CDR2 is FQNEAQ in the germline V gene (reference sequence). CDR3 amino acids: CASSRRTGPREAFF. The DNA for the CDR3 is TGTGCCAGCAGCCGGCGGACAGGACCGAGGGAAGCTTTCTTT.

The chain employs TRBV5-1 and TRBJ1-2; no definite D call. V was shortened by 1 base and J by 8 bases, with 9 bases between the two germline ends. CDR3 length: 12 residues. Germline V CDR1 and CDR2: SGHRS, YFSETQ. The CDR3 DNA sequence: TGCGCCAGCAGCTTGCAACAGCAGGGCTACACCTTC. This encodes CASSLQQQGYTF.

The CDR3 sequence: CASSFMTGGDYTF. The CDR3 DNA is TGCGCCAGCAGCTTCATGACAGGGGGTGACTACACCTTC. The chain combines TRBV5-1 with TRBJ1-2; 9 nucleotides line up with TRBD1. After removal of 2 bases from V and 10 bases from J, the junction contained 6 bases not matched to a gene. The V gene's germline CDR1 is SGHRS and CDR2 YFSETQ. The CDR3 extends over 13 amino acids.

This sequence joins TRBV5-1 and TRBJ2-1, with D tentatively TRBD1 (5 bases). There are 14 residues in the CDR3. V lost 0 bases, J lost 6 bases, and 10 bases lay in between. CDR1 is SGHRS, CDR2 YFSETQ, per germline. The CDR3 DNA is TGCGCCAGCAGCTTGGTAGGGGCCGCCAATGAGCAGTTCTTC. It codes for CASSLVGAANEQFF.